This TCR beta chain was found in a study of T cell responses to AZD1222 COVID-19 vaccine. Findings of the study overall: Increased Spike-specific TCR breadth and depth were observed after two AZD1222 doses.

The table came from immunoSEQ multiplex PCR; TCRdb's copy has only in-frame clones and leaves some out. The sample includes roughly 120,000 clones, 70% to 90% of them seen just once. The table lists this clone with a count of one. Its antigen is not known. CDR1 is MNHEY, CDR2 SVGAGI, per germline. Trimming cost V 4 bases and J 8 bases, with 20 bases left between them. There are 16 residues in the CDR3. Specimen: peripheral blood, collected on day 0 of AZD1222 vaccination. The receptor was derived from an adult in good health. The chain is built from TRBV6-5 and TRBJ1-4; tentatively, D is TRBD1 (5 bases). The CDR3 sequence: CASSSITGPRGEKLFF. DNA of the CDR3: TGTGCCAGCAGTTCAATTACGGGACCCCGAGGGGAAAAACTGTTTTTT.